The 15 T cell receptor beta chains listed next were all sequenced from one sample in a study of shared clonotypes between healthy human individuals. Sequencing was performed with immunoSEQ multiplex PCR; in TCRdb, only in-frame clones are kept and a portion is missing. The sample comprises millions of clones, more than 80% of which are singletons, and roughly 0.14% rests with the top ten. The sample consisted of naive CD4+ T cells sorted from blood. Indicated subset: CD45RA+ positively selected. The receptors stem from a man in his late teens or twenties in good health.

The chain links TRBV11-2 to TRBJ2-3; no clear D gene. Between the trimmed V and J ends, which lost 4 bases and 0 bases, there was a span of 11 bases. From germline, CDR1 is SGHAT and CDR2 FQNNGV. The length of the CDR3 is 15 residues. The CDR3 spells CASSSRVLSTDTQYF. CDR3 nucleotide sequence: TGTGCCAGCAGCTCCCGGGTACTTAGCACAGATACGCAGTATTTT.

This chain links TRBV9 with TRBJ2-3; 11 nucleotides line up with TRBD2. Germline-derived CDR1 and CDR2 are SGDLS and YYNGEE. The CDR3 runs 17 residues. The junction had 7 bases not matched to a gene; V was cut back by 3 bases and J by 1 base. The CDR3 spells CASSATHSGGGTDTQYF. The CDR3 DNA reads TGTGCCAGCAGCGCCACCCATAGCGGGGGGGGCACAGATACGCAGTATTTT.

In the case of this clone: The same CDR3 can be traced to other DNA sequences in this sample. The rearrangement links TRBV29-1 to TRBJ1-1, with D possibly being TRBD1 (6 bases). The germline V gene encodes CDR1 SQVTM and CDR2 ANQGSEA. V shed 3 bases and J shed 5 bases, with 10 bases lying between them. The CDR3 is made up of 12 amino acids. The CDR3 DNA is TGCAGCGTTGATAGGGGGGGGACTGAAGCTTTCTTT. It specifies CSVDRGGTEAFF.

This clone has just a few counts. The rearrangement uses TRBV19 and TRBJ2-1; 10 bases are a match to TRBD1. Germline lookup yields CDR1 LNHDA and CDR2 SQIVND (reference sequence). Unmatched junction bases numbered 6, after V lost 2 bases and J lost 8 bases. This CDR3 spans 15 amino acids. This chain's CDR3 is CASSIPGQGTHEQFF. In nucleotides, the CDR3 is TGTGCCAGTAGTATACCGGGACAGGGGACCCATGAGCAGTTCTTC.

CDR3 DNA sequence: TGTGCCAGCAGCGTACGGAAGGGGCCTGGGGCCAACGTCCTGACTTTC. Translating gives CASSVRKGPGANVLTF. This chain connects TRBV9 to TRBJ2-6, with D maybe TRBD1 (5 bases). The V end was cut by 1 base, the J end by 2 bases, with 10 bases between. This CDR3 has 16 amino acids. Germline loops: CDR1 SGDLS, CDR2 YYNGEE.

The V and J genes are TRBV2 and TRBJ2-6; D remains ambiguous. Trimming shortened V by 2 bases and J by 0 bases, and 2 bases separated the two germline ends. Per the germline V gene, CDR1 is SNHLY and CDR2 is FYNNEI. There are 14 residues in the CDR3. The CDR3: CASSEHSGANVLTF. Written as DNA, the CDR3 is TGTGCCAGCAGTGAACACTCTGGGGCCAACGTCCTGACTTTC.

The rearrangement uses TRBV4-2 and TRBJ1-5; the D is unclear. Trimming removed 0 bases at V and 0 bases at J, with 12 bases between. CDR1 is LGHNA, CDR2 YNFKEQ, per germline. The CDR3 has 17 residues. The CDR3 protein is CASSQDLGGYSNQPQHF. The DNA of the CDR3 is TGTGCCAGCAGCCAAGATTTGGGCGGATATAGCAATCAGCCCCAGCATTTT.

To note about this clone: Other DNA sequences in the sample encode the same CDR3. The chain employs TRBV28 and TRBJ1-4; the match to TRBD1 covers 8 bases. Per germline, CDR1 MDHEN and CDR2 SYDVKM. Trimming removed 1 base from V and 7 bases from J; junction bases left unmatched: 2. This CDR3 region has 14 residues. In DNA form, the CDR3 reads TGTGCCAGCAGTTTATCCAGGGGGCGTGAAAAACTGTTTTTT. This translates into CASSLSRGREKLFF. Full variable domain (remainder filled in from reference TRBV28 and TRBJ1-4): DVKVTQSSRYLVKRTGEKVFLECVQDMDHENMFWYRQDPGLGLRLIYFSYDVKMKEKGDIPEGYSVSREKKERFSLILESASTNQTSMYLCASSLSRGREKLFFGSGTQLSVL.

This rearrangement joins TRBV6-1 to TRBJ1-4; no clear D gene. Germline V gene sequence: CDR1 MNHNS, CDR2 SASEGT. Trimming took off 6 bases at V and 0 bases at J, with 11 bases between the two ends. The CDR3 extends over 15 amino acids. The CDR3 loop is CASRTRVATNEKLFF. The CDR3 coding sequence is TGTGCCAGCAGGACGAGAGTTGCAACTAATGAAAAACTGTTTTTT.

The V and J genes are TRBV10-3 and TRBJ2-7, with 9 bases aligning to TRBD2. The CDR3 sequence is 13 residues long. Germline lookup yields CDR1 ENHRY and CDR2 SYGVKD. V trimming: 7 bases; J trimming: 5 bases; junction bases outside the gene matches: 6. The CDR3 DNA is TGTGCCATCACGGCTAGCGGGATAAACGAGCAGTACTTC. It codes for CAITASGINEQYF.

The chain links TRBV10-2 to TRBJ2-6; D gene uncertain. Germline V gene data show CDR1 as WSHSY and CDR2 as SAAADI. The CDR3 contains 14 residues. DNA for the CDR3: TGCGCGGGCGGCCCCTCCTCTGGGGCCAACGTCCTGACTTTC. It yields the protein CAGGPSSGANVLTF.

V usage is TRBV2 and J usage is TRBJ2-2; tentatively, D is TRBD1 (6 bases). Trimming took 7 bases from V and 6 from J, leaving 12 bases between them. Germline V gene sequence: CDR1 SNHLY, CDR2 FYNNEI. The CDR3 contains 13 residues. In DNA form, the CDR3 reads TGTGCCAGCAACACAGGGTCAGCCGGGGAGCTGTTTTTT. Translation: CASNTGSAGELFF.

This chain connects TRBV5-1 to TRBJ2-1, with D perhaps matching TRBD2 (5 bases). From germline, CDR1 is SGHRS and CDR2 YFSETQ. Trimming removed 2 bases from V and 1 base from J, with 10 bases in between. The length of the CDR3 is 15 residues. Written as DNA, the CDR3 is TGCGCCAGCAGCTTAGGGTCGGGGTCCTACAATGAGCAGTTCTTC. Translated: CASSLGSGSYNEQFF.

This clone was detected once. The sample holds other DNA sequences that translate to the same CDR3. CDR3 loop: CASSKTGYNSPLHF. CDR3 in DNA: TGTGCCAGCAGTAAGACAGGGTATAATTCACCCCTCCACTTT. The chain combines TRBV2 with TRBJ1-6; 7 nucleotides match TRBD1. This CDR3 contains 14 residues. Germline lookup yields CDR1 SNHLY and CDR2 FYNNEI. V shed 5 bases, J shed 4 bases, and the junction held 2 bases outside the gene matches.

J is TRBJ1-6 and V is TRBV21-1. TRBV21-1 is a known pseudogene. The CDR3 is 17 residues long. This CDR3 is CASSKTDRSSYNSPLHF. CDR3 sequence (DNA): TGTGCCAGCAGCAAAACCGATAGGAGCTCCTATAATTCACCCCTCCACTTT.